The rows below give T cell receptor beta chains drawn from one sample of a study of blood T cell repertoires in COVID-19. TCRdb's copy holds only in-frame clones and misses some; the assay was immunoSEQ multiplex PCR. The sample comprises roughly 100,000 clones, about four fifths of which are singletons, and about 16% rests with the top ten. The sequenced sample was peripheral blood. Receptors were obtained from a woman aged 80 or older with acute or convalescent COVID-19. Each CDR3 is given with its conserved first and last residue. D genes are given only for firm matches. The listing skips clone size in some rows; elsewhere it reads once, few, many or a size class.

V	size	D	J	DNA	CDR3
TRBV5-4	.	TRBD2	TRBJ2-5	TGTGCCAGCAGCTTGGATCTAGCGGAAGAGACCCAGTACTTC	CASSLDLAEETQYF
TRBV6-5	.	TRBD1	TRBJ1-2	TGTGCCAGCAGCCAAACAGGGGGCGCCGGTGGCTACACCTTC	CASSQTGGAGGYTF
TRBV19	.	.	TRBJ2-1	TGTGCCAGTAGTATTACAGGGGAGGACTACAATGAGCAGTTCTTC	CASSITGEDYNEQFF
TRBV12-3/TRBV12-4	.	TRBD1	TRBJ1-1	TGTGCCAGCAGTCTGGGACAGTCCACTGAAGCTTTCTTT	CASSLGQSTEAFF
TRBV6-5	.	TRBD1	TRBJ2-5	TGTGCCAGCAGCCAACTGACAGGGGGTAGGGAGACCCAGTACTTC	CASSQLTGGRETQYF
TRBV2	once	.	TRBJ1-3	TGTGCCAGCAGCTACACGACATCAAGCTCTGGAAACACCATATATTTT	CASSYTTSSSGNTIYF
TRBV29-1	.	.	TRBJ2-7	TGCAGCGTTCCCACAGGTTTAAGCTCCTACGAGCAGTACTTC	CSVPTGLSSYEQYF
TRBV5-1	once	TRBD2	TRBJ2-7	TGCGCCAGCAGCTTACTTACTAGCGGAACCTACGAGCAGTACTTC	CASSLLTSGTYEQYF
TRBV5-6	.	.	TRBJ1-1	TGTGCCAGCAGCTTGGACACAGGGTACACTGAAGCTTTCTTT	CASSLDTGYTEAFF
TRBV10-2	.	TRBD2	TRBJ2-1	TGCGCCAGCAGTGATAAAACTCTAGCGGGAGTCAGGAATGAGCAGTTCTTC	CASSDKTLAGVRNEQFF
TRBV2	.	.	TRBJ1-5	TGTGCCAGCAGTGAGGGCAACAGTGCTCAGCCCCAGCATTTT	CASSEGNSAQPQHF
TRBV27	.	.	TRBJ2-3	TGTGCCAGCACCTCAGGTTCAGATACGCAGTATTTT	CASTSGSDTQYF
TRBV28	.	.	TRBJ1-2	TGTGCCAGCAGTTTAAGCGGGGAAGGACATCGCTCCTATGGCTACACCTTC	CASSLSGEGHRSYGYTF
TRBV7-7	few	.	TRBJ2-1	TGTGCCAGCAGCTTAGGAGTTCGCCCATCCTACAATGAGCAGTTCTTC	CASSLGVRPSYNEQFF
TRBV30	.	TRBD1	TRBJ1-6	TGTGCCTGGAGTGTATCGGGACAGGGCCATTCACCCCTCCACTTT	CAWSVSGQGHSPLHF
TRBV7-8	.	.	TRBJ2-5	TGTGCCAGCAGCTTAAGCGCGATAGAGACCCAGTACTTC	CASSLSAIETQYF
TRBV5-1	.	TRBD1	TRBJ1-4	TGCGCCAGCAGTTTACAGGGGAAGAATGAAAAACTGTTTTTT	CASSLQGKNEKLFF
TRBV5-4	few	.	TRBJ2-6	TGTGCCAGCAGCTCGATACAGGGTATAAGTGGGGCCAACGTCCTGACTTTC	CASSSIQGISGANVLTF
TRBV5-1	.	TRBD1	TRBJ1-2	TGCGCCAGCAGCTTCCTAGGACAGGGGGGGTTTTCGGATGGCTACACCTTC	CASSFLGQGGFSDGYTF
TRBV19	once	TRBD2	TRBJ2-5	TGTGCCAGTAGTTCCCTCAGACTAGCGGGGGGCGGAGAGACCCAGTACTTC	CASSSLRLAGGGETQYF
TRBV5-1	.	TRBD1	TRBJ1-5	TGCGCCAGCAGCCCAGACAGGGATCAGCCCCAGCATTTT	CASSPDRDQPQHF
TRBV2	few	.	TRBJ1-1	TGTGCCAGCAGGCCGACAGGCTTAAACACTGAAGCTTTCTTT	CASRPTGLNTEAFF
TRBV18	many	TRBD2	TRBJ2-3	TGTGCCAGCTCACCGTGGGCGGGAGCTGGCACAGATACGCAGTATTTT	CASSPWAGAGTDTQYF
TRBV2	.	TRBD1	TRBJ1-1	TGTGCCAGCAGTAAGGGACAGGGAGCTAACACTGAAGCTTTCTTT	CASSKGQGANTEAFF
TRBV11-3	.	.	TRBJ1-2	TGTGCCAGCAGCCCTGACAGTGAGCGATACACCTTC	CASSPDSERYTF
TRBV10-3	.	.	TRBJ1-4	TGTGCCATCAGTGAGTCGGGAGGTGCAACTAATGAAAAACTGTTTTTT	CAISESGGATNEKLFF
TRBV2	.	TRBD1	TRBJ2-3	TGTGCCAGCAGGAGGGACAGGACCACAGATACGCAGTATTTT	CASRRDRTTDTQYF
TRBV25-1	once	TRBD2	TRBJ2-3	TGTGCCACCAGGACTAGCGGGACAGATACGCAGTATTTT	CATRTSGTDTQYF
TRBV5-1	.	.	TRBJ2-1	TGCGCCAGCAGCTTGGACACCAGCTCCTACAATGAGCAGTTCTTC	CASSLDTSSYNEQFF
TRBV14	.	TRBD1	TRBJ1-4	TGTGCCAGCAGCCAAGAAGGGACAGGGAGGGAAGAAAAACTGTTTTTT	CASSQEGTGREEKLFF
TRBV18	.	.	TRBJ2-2	TGTGCCAGCTCACTTCCTAGCTTAAACACCGGGGAGCTGTTTTTT	CASSLPSLNTGELFF
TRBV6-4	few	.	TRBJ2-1	TGTGCCAGCAGTCCCGACAGCTACAATGAGCAGTTCTTC	CASSPDSYNEQFF
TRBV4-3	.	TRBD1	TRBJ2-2	TGCGCCAGCAGCCAAGAGAGGACAGGCAGGATTAACACCGGGGAGCTGTTTTTT	CASSQERTGRINTGELFF
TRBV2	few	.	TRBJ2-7	TGTGCCAGCACCGAAAGGGAGCCCCCCTACGAGCAGTACTTC	CASTEREPPYEQYF
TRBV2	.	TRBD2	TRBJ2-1	TGTGCCAGCGATACGACTAGCGGGAGGCGGGAGCAGTTCTTC	CASDTTSGRREQFF
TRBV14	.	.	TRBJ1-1	TGTGCCAGCAGCCTCTCACTTAACACTGAAGCTTTCTTT	CASSLSLNTEAFF
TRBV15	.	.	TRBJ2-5	TGTGCCACTTCCAGTGGGCCCGAGACCCAGTACTTC	CATSSGPETQYF
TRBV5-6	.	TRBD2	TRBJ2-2	TGTGCCAGCAGCCCGGGACTAGCGGGATTCACCGGGGAGCTGTTTTTT	CASSPGLAGFTGELFF
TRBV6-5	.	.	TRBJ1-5	TGTGCCAGCAGCCAAGGGAGGGGAGTGGGTCAGCCCCAGCATTTT	CASSQGRGVGQPQHF